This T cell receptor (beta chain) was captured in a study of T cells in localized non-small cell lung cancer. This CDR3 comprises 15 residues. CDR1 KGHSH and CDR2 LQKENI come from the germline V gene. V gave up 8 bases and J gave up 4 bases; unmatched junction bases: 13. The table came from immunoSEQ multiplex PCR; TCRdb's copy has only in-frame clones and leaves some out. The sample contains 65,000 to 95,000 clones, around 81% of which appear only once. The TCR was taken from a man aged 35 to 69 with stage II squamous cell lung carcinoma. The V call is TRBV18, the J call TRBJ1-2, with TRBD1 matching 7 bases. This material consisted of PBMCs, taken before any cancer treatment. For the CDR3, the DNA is TGTGCCAGCGCAAACACCGACAGGGTGGTCTATGGCTACACCTTC. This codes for CASANTDRVVYGYTF. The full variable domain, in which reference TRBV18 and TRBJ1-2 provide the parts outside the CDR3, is NAGVMQNPRHLVRRRGQEARLRCSPMKGHSHVYWYRQLPEEGLKFMVYLQKENIIDESGMPKERFSAEFPKEGPSILRIQQVVRGDSAAYFCASANTDRVVYGYTFGSGTRLTVV.